A single sample gave rise to the 32 T cell receptor beta chains below, sequenced in a study of beta chain features in type 1 diabetes (dated by TCRdb to 2016 to 2019). Overall study results and their limits: Type 1 diabetes patients showed a moderate but significant shortening of TCRB CDR3 length in all four CD4+ subsets.

The antigens these receptors bind are not known. Libraries were constructed by the immunoSEQ multiplex PCR assay. The entire amount of isolated RNA was reverse transcribed using the High Capacity cDNA Reverse Transcription Kit, so the sequenced TCRB transcripts were expressed ones. The table was pulled from immuneACCESS by TCRdb, which kept in-frame rearrangements only. Such tables lose some clones; where checked, under half of the loss comes from unresolved V genes, and the rest has no known cause. The sample profile shows about 150,000 clones; around 7.8% of them were found once. The ten biggest clones cover approximately 0.85% of the sample. Sequencing input: central memory CD4+ T cells from blood. The receptors were sampled from a woman between 35 and 50 years old with type 1 diabetes.

This clone was seen only a few times. This chain joins TRBV2 and TRBJ2-2; unclear D gene. V was cut by 7 bases and J by 0 bases, with 12 bases left in between. This CDR3 is 15 amino acids long. The germline CDR1 and CDR2 sequences are SNHLY and FYNNEI. The CDR3 here is CASTVGTTNTGELFF. The DNA for the CDR3 is TGTGCCAGCACCGTCGGTACTACGAACACCGGGGAGCTGTTTTTT. Full variable domain (remainder filled in from reference TRBV2 and TRBJ2-2): EPEVTQTPSHQVTQMGQEVILRCVPISNHLYFYWYRQILGQKVEFLVSFYNNEISEKSEIFDDQFSVERPDGSNFTLKIRSTKLEDSAMYFCASTVGTTNTGELFFGEGSRLTVL.

This clone was detected a few times. The rearrangement uses TRBV28 and TRBJ1-1, with a weak D call TRBD1 (6 bases). The CDR3 has 13 amino acids. Trimming took 7 bases from V and 10 from J, leaving 19 bases between them. Looked up from germline, CDR1 is MDHEN and CDR2 is SYDVKM. The CDR3 DNA reads as TGTGCCAGCACCCCCTCAGGGGAACGAGGAGCTTTCTTT. Translation: CASTPSGERGAFF.

This clone occurred a few times. This chain links TRBV7-6 with TRBJ2-7; 10 bases are shared with TRBD1. V was clipped by 3 bases and J by 0 bases; unmatched bases: 2. The CDR3 covers 15 residues. In germline, CDR1 is SGHVS, CDR2 FNYEAQ. The DNA for the CDR3 is TGTGCCAGCAGCTTGGGGACAGGGGCCTCCTACGAGCAGTACTTC. Its protein is CASSLGTGASYEQYF.

This clone came up a few times. Written as DNA, the CDR3 is TGTGCCAGCAGTTTGGGCGGGGGAGTTGCAGATACGCAGTATTTT. It specifies CASSLGGGVADTQYF. The V gene is TRBV27, the J gene TRBJ2-3; 7 bases fit TRBD2. With 3 bases clipped from V and 4 bases from J, the junction kept 7 bases outside the gene matches. This CDR3 region has 15 residues. Germline assignment: CDR1 MNHEY and CDR2 SMNVEV (reference sequence).

This clone was detected a few times. This sequence joins TRBV2 and TRBJ2-1; perhaps TRBD1 as D (6 bases). There are 19 residues in the CDR3. The V and J ends lost 6 bases and 0 bases respectively, with 24 bases between them. The germline V gene has CDR1 SNHLY and CDR2 FYNNEI. The CDR3 loop reads CASRGPGQGKGGSYNEQFF. In nucleotides, the CDR3 is TGTGCCAGCAGGGGGCCGGGCCAGGGTAAAGGGGGCTCCTACAATGAGCAGTTCTTC.

This clone was found many times. This chain uses TRBV28 with TRBJ1-3, with D possibly matching TRBD1 (6 bases). The V end lost 5 bases, the J end lost 5 bases, and 13 bases lay between the germline ends. This CDR3 is built from 14 residues. Germline assignment: CDR1 MDHEN and CDR2 SYDVKM. The CDR3 region is CASSQTGIRNTIYF. The CDR3 nucleotides are TGTGCCAGCAGTCAAACAGGGATCAGAAACACCATATATTTT.

The rearrangement links TRBV5-1 to TRBJ2-7; D perhaps matches TRBD2 (5 bases). Trimming took off 7 bases at V and 5 bases at J, with 28 bases between the two ends. The CDR3 sequence is 17 residues long. Germline CDR1 reads SGHRS; CDR2 reads YFSETQ. The CDR3 bases are TGCGCCAGCGGAGGTCCCCGGATTCCCTTATCAGGCGACGAGCAGTACTTC. This codes for CASGGPRIPLSGDEQYF.

CDR3: CAWRRLTNTEAFF. The CDR3 region has the DNA TGTGCCTGGAGGAGGTTGACGAACACTGAAGCTTTCTTT. V and J are TRBV30 and TRBJ1-1; D uncertain. Germline V lookup: CDR1 GTSNPN, CDR2 SVGIG (reference sequence). The CDR3 consists of 13 residues. Trimming shortened V by 3 bases and J by 1 base, and 9 bases separated the two germline ends.

This clone was counted between two and nine times. The V gene is TRBV2, the J gene TRBJ1-4; 8 bases are shared with TRBD1. Trimming took 5 bases from V and 3 from J; bases not matched to a gene: 5. The CDR3 has 15 residues. Germline CDR1 and CDR2: SNHLY and FYNNEI. CDR3 DNA sequence: TGTGCCAGCAGTCTTTTACAGGGGGCTAATGAAAAACTGTTTTTT. Its protein product is CASSLLQGANEKLFF.

This clone was recorded a few times. The chain combines TRBV2 with TRBJ1-6; D remains unclear. The CDR3 totals 15 residues. V lost 4 bases and J 10 bases, leaving 17 bases between the germline ends. Per the germline V gene, CDR1 is SNHLY and CDR2 is FYNNEI. The CDR3, as DNA: TGTGCCAGCAGTGTTGGCAACCTTGGCCAATCACCCCTCCACTTT. Translation gives CASSVGNLGQSPLHF.

This clone occurred a few times. Other DNA variants within this sample encode the same CDR3. The CDR3 region has the DNA TGTGCCAGCAGCCAAGGATCGGGGTATGGCTACACCTTC. Its translation is CASSQGSGYGYTF. The chain employs TRBV4-2 and TRBJ1-2; the D is unclear. This CDR3 region has 13 residues. Trimming removed 1 base from V and 5 bases from J, with 8 bases in between. From germline, CDR1 is LGHNA and CDR2 YNFKEQ.

The rearrangement joins TRBV6-5 to TRBJ2-7; D is ambiguous. CDR3 length: 15 residues. With 5 bases removed from V and 0 bases from J, the gap between germline ends came to 14 bases. The germline CDR1 and CDR2 sequences are MNHEY and SVGAGI. CDR3 sequence: CASSPRSESSYEQYF. CDR3 nucleotides: TGTGCCAGCAGTCCCCGAAGCGAGAGCTCCTACGAGCAGTACTTC.

This rearrangement joins TRBV19 to TRBJ2-2; TRBD1 is a possible D gene (6 bases). The CDR3 sequence is 13 residues long. CDR1 and CDR2 from the germline V gene are LNHDA and SQIVND (reference sequence). The V end was cut by 5 bases, the J end by 6 bases, with 10 bases between. The CDR3 loop reads CASSLGTSGELFF. DNA for the CDR3: TGTGCCAGTAGTCTCGGGACATCCGGGGAGCTGTTTTTT.

Only a few counts were recorded for this clone. The genes are TRBV4-1 and TRBJ2-5; 8 bases are shared with TRBD2. This CDR3 is 15 amino acids long. CDR1 and CDR2 from the germline V gene are MGHRA and YSYEKL. Losses at the gene ends were 4 bases for V and 5 bases for J; bases not matched to a gene: 9. The CDR3 sequence: CASSLVAGFYETQYF. The CDR3 DNA follows: TGCGCCAGCAGCCTGGTAGCGGGATTTTATGAGACCCAGTACTTC.

J is TRBJ2-3 and V is TRBV5-6; D not certain. This CDR3 region has 16 residues. V shed 0 bases and J shed 5 bases, with 16 bases lying between them. Germline V gene lookup returns CDR1 SGHDT and CDR2 YYEEEE. For the CDR3, the DNA is TGTGCCAGCAGCTTGGCAGGTTTCGCCGACCTAGATACGCAGTATTTT. It is translated as CASSLAGFADLDTQYF.

This clone was seen many times. The rearrangement uses TRBV28 and TRBJ1-5; no reliable D call. This CDR3 region has 14 residues. Germline V gene data show CDR1 as MDHEN and CDR2 as SYDVKM. V was shortened by 2 bases and J by 4 bases, with 9 bases between the two germline ends. CDR3 loop: CASSLRRRNQPQHF. The CDR3 region has the DNA TGTGCCAGCAGTTTAAGGCGGCGGAATCAGCCCCAGCATTTT.

This clone was detected only a few times. The rearrangement joins TRBV18 to TRBJ1-2; D not certain. Germline CDR1 is KGHSH and CDR2 is LQKENI. The V end lost 0 bases, the J end lost 8 bases, and 13 bases lay between the germline ends. The CDR3 runs 14 residues. CDR3 protein: CASSPPARGGGYTF. CDR3 DNA: TGTGCCAGCTCACCACCGGCCCGTGGCGGAGGCTACACCTTC.

This clone was seen only a few times. This rearrangement joins TRBV12-5 to TRBJ2-7; 7 bases line up with TRBD1. V lost 7 bases and J lost 2; bases outside the gene matches: 5. The CDR3 totals 13 residues. Per the germline V gene, CDR1 is LGHNT and CDR2 is FRNRAP. The DNA of the CDR3 is TGTGCTAGTGCCTCTGGGACAGCCTACGAGCAGTACTTC. Protein product: CASASGTAYEQYF.

This rearrangement joins TRBV28 to TRBJ2-7; possible D gene TRBD1, 6 bases. Trimming removed 7 bases from V and 7 bases from J, with 23 bases in between. This CDR3 region has 15 residues. Germline-derived CDR1 and CDR2 are MDHEN and SYDVKM. CDR3 nucleotides: TGTGCCAGCAAGGAGAGGAACAGGGCCGGTGGGGAGCAGTACTTC. It yields the protein CASKERNRAGGEQYF.

V is TRBV9 and J is TRBJ2-5; possible D gene TRBD2, 6 bases. The CDR3 sequence is 14 residues long. The germline CDR1 and CDR2 sequences are SGDLS and YYNGEE. V was trimmed by 3 bases and J by 5 bases, leaving 14 bases between them. DNA for the CDR3: TGTGCCAGCAGCGAGCTCGGGAGAGGGGAGACCCAGTACTTC. Translated, it gives CASSELGRGETQYF. Full variable domain (rest looked up from reference TRBV9 and TRBJ2-5): DSGVTQTPKHLITATGQRVTLRCSPRSGDLSVYWYQQSLDQGLQFLIQYYNGEERAKGNILERFSAQQFPDLHSELNLSSLELGDSALYFCASSELGRGETQYFGPGTRLLVL.

The V gene is TRBV2, the J gene TRBJ2-1; D possibly corresponds to TRBD2 (7 bases). The CDR3 consists of 16 residues. From germline, CDR1 is SNHLY and CDR2 FYNNEI. The V gene lost 6 bases and the J gene lost 1 base, with 16 bases spanning the gap. CDR3 in DNA: TGTGCCAGCAGGGGACGGGGAGGGGGTTCCTACAATGAGCAGTTCTTC. It codes for CASRGRGGGSYNEQFF.

This clone has ten or more counts. The chain has TRBV9 and TRBJ2-3; D gene ambiguous. Germline V gene data show CDR1 as SGDLS and CDR2 as YYNGEE. The CDR3 length is 12 residues. The V end was cut by 2 bases, the J end by 6 bases, with 7 bases between. The CDR3 spells CASSVRQDTQYF. CDR3 bases: TGTGCCAGCAGCGTCCGCCAGGATACGCAGTATTTT.

This clone was seen a handful of times. This rearrangement joins TRBV5-1 to TRBJ2-7; TRBD1 matches at 8 bases. Germline V gene data show CDR1 as SGHRS and CDR2 as YFSETQ. This CDR3 has 15 residues. With V trimmed by 4 bases and J by 0 bases, 6 bases remained unmatched. The CDR3 region has the DNA TGCGCCAGCAGCAACGGACAGGGCTACTCCTACGAGCAGTACTTC. This sequence encodes CASSNGQGYSYEQYF.

This chain uses TRBV7-8 with TRBJ2-5; D is perhaps TRBD2 (5 bases). The CDR3 has 13 residues. Germline V lookup: CDR1 SGHVS, CDR2 FQNEAQ. The V and J ends lost 5 bases and 4 bases respectively, with 11 bases between them. The CDR3 spells CASSPSGRETQYF. CDR3 coding DNA: TGTGCCAGCAGCCCTAGTGGGAGAGAGACCCAGTACTTC.

This clone appeared a few times. The chain couples TRBV5-4 to TRBJ2-7; 8 positions agree with TRBD2. CDR1 and CDR2 (germline): SGHNT, YYREEE (reference sequence). CDR3 length: 15 residues. Germline trimming cut 2 bases from V and 2 bases from J; bases unmatched to any gene: 6. This chain's CDR3 is CASSFGGRLAYEQYF. CDR3 nucleotides: TGTGCCAGCAGCTTTGGCGGGAGGTTAGCCTACGAGCAGTACTTC.

This clone appeared a few times. V usage is TRBV29-1 and J usage is TRBJ1-1; D is undetermined. Germline CDR1 and CDR2: SQVTM and ANQGSEA. Trimming stripped 4 bases from V and 6 bases from J, with 9 bases between. The CDR3 has 11 amino acids. CDR3 nucleotides: TGCAGCGTTGTCCCCGTCTCTGAAGCTTTCTTT. It is translated as CSVVPVSEAFF.

This clone was detected a few times. CDR3 region: CASTPEGNTGELFF. The CDR3 DNA reads as TGTGCCAGCACCCCAGAGGGGAACACCGGGGAGCTGTTTTTT. The chain carries TRBV27 and TRBJ2-2, with D perhaps TRBD2 (5 bases). The CDR3 extends over 14 amino acids. Germline V lookup: CDR1 MNHEY, CDR2 SMNVEV (reference sequence). Deletions cut 7 bases from V and 1 base from J, with 10 bases between.

This clone was seen only a few times. This chain connects TRBV2 to TRBJ1-4; no reliable D call. Germline V lookup: CDR1 SNHLY, CDR2 FYNNEI. The CDR3 has 15 amino acids. The V and J ends lost 7 bases and 0 bases respectively, with 12 bases between them. CDR3 amino acids: CASIYRISTNEKLFF. DNA for the CDR3: TGTGCCAGCATTTACAGAATATCAACTAATGAAAAACTGTTTTTT.

This clone was recorded a few times. The gene calls are TRBV29-1 and TRBJ2-7; the match to TRBD2 covers 7 bases. The germline V gene encodes CDR1 SQVTM and CDR2 ANQGSEA. This CDR3 comprises 11 residues. J lost 6 bases, V lost 2 bases, and 1 base had no gene match. The CDR3 bases are TGCAGCGTTGAACGCGGGGGCGAGCAGTACTTC. This codes for CSVERGGEQYF.

The chain employs TRBV4-3 and TRBJ2-3; possibly TRBD2 for D (5 bases). Trimming pared 6 bases from V and 4 bases from J, leaving 14 bases between. CDR3 length equals 14 residues. Germline-derived CDR1 and CDR2 are LGHNA and YSLEER. The CDR3 spells CASSPTTAADTQYF. DNA of the CDR3: TGCGCCAGCAGTCCGACAACAGCGGCAGATACGCAGTATTTT.

This clone has only a few counts. V gene TRBV29-1 combines with J gene TRBJ1-2; possibly TRBD1 for D (5 bases). CDR3 length: 14 amino acids. Germline V gene data show CDR1 as SQVTM and CDR2 as ANQGSEA. Between the trimmed V and J ends, which lost 7 bases and 3 bases, there was a span of 18 bases. CDR3: CSAPVRGKDYGYTF. In nucleotides, the CDR3 is TGCAGCGCCCCCGTCCGGGGGAAGGACTATGGCTACACCTTC. Variable domain in full (rest from reference TRBV29-1 and TRBJ1-2): SAVISQKPSRDICQRGTSLTIQCQVDSQVTMMFWYRQQPGQSLTLIATANQGSEATYESGFVIDKFPISRPNLTFSTLTVSNMSPEDSSIYLCSAPVRGKDYGYTFGSGTRLTVV.

This clone has more than one count but fewer than ten. V and J are TRBV11-1 and TRBJ2-1; D is undetermined. Trimming took off 2 bases at V and 9 bases at J, with 17 bases between the two ends. The CDR3 covers 15 residues. CDR1 and CDR2 (germline): SGHAT, FQDESV (reference sequence). CDR3 coding DNA: TGTGCCAGCAGCTTAATGGGTGGGTCGTCGGGTGAGCAGTTCTTC. This gives the protein CASSLMGGSSGEQFF.